One sample yielded the 6 T cell receptor beta chains listed below, sequenced in a study of breast tumors, draining lymph nodes, adjacent tissues. Breast cancer patients provided tissue from their axillary draining lymph nodes. MiXCR was run by TCRdb on the multiplex PCR reads, yielding one entry per CDR3 protein. Here the sample spans approximately 130,000 distinct CDR3 sequences, approximately 20% being singletons. Sequences were obtained from axillary lymph node tissue. All receptors derive from a female donor with breast cancer. Some clones in this sample may be carry-over from other donors' samples.

This clonotype was picked up many times. V is TRBV5-6 and J is TRBJ2-1, with 10 bases fitting TRBD2. J lost 5 bases, V lost 4 bases, and 6 bases had no gene match. CDR1 and CDR2 (germline): SGHDT, YYEEEE. The CDR3 runs to 15 residues. CDR3 amino acids: CASSQLAGSNNEQFF. CDR3 bases: TGTGCCAGCAGCCAACTAGCGGGATCTAACAATGAGCAGTTCTTC. The variable domain in full, completed from reference TRBV5-6 and TRBJ2-1, reads DAGVTQSPTHLIKTRGQQVTLRCSPKSGHDTVSWYQQALGQGPQFIFQYYEEEERQRGNFPDRFSGHQFPNYSSELNVNALLLGDSALYLCASSQLAGSNNEQFFGPGTRLTVL.

This clonotype was seen a handful of times. The chain has TRBV7-3 and TRBJ1-5; 12 bases map to TRBD1. CDR3 length: 19 amino acids. Germline V gene sequence: CDR1 SGHTA, CDR2 FQGTGA. The V and J ends lost 5 bases and 3 bases, in that order; junction bases with no gene match: 14. CDR3 protein: CASSPRDRGREMVNQPQHF. CDR3 nucleotides: TGTGCCAGCAGCCCACGGGACAGGGGGCGTGAAATGGTCAATCAGCCCCAGCATTTT.

There are a few counts of this clonotype. Being one base from a much bigger clone, this may be a read error. This chain uses TRBV15 with TRBJ1-2; D not certain. CDR3 length equals 14 residues. Germline lookup yields CDR1 LNHNV and CDR2 YYDKDF (reference sequence). The CDR3 loop reads CAISRGASVYGYTF. As DNA, the CDR3 is TGTGCCATCAGCAGAGGCGCCTCGGTGTATGGCTACACCTTC. The variable domain in full, completed from reference TRBV15 and TRBJ1-2, reads DAMVIQNPRYQVTQFGKPVTLSCSQTLNHNVMYWYQQKSSQAPKLLFHYYDKDFNNEADTPDNFQSRRPNTSFCFLDIRSPGLGDTAMYLCAISRGASVYGYTFGSGTRLTVV.

This clonotype occurred many times. V and J are TRBV10-3 and TRBJ2-7; 12 bases map to TRBD2. Germline V gene data show CDR1 as ENHRY and CDR2 as SYGVKD. The length of the CDR3 is 15 residues. The junction had 5 bases not matched to a gene; V was cut back by 3 bases and J by 5 bases. The CDR3: CAISDPPSGRDEQYF. The CDR3 nucleotides read TGTGCCATCAGTGACCCCCCTAGCGGGAGGGACGAGCAGTACTTC.

This clonotype was seen many times. This chain links TRBV2 with TRBJ2-1; maybe TRBD2 (11 bases). The CDR3 extends over 19 amino acids. Germline CDR1 reads SNHLY; CDR2 reads FYNNEI. Trimming pared 6 bases from V and 8 bases from J, leaving 32 bases between. CDR3 residues: CASSQGQGKSSGRGHEQFF. DNA of the CDR3: TGTGCCAGCAGCCAGGGACAGGGGAAGAGTAGCGGGAGGGGTCATGAGCAGTTCTTC.

Concerning this clonotype: It may be a read error: a sequence one base away is much more abundant. The CDR3 carries no conserved terminal phenylalanine or tryptophan, so it likely arises from a read error. The V and J genes are TRBV11-2 and TRBJ2-7, with 8 bases lining up with TRBD2. Trimming removed 5 bases from V and 4 bases from J; junction bases left unmatched: 10. CDR1 and CDR2 (germline): SGHAT, FQNNGV. The CDR3 contains 15 residues. The CDR3 spells CASSPTGGLGYEQYI. The CDR3 nucleotides read TGTGCCAGCAGCCCCACGGGGGGGCTCGGGTACGAGCAGTACATC.